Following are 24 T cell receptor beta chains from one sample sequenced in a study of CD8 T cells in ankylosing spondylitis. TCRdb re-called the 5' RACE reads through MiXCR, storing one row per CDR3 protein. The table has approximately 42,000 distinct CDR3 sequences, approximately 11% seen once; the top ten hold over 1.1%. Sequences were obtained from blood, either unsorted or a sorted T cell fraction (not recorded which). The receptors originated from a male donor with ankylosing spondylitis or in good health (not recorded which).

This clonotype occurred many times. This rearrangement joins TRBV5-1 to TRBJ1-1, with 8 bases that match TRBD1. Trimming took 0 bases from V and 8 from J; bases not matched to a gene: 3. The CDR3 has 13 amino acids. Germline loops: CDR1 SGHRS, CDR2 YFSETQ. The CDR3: CASSLVRDREAFF. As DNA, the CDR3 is TGCGCCAGCAGCTTGGTTCGGGACAGGGAAGCTTTCTTT. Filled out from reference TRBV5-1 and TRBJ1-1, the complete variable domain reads KAGVTQTPRYLIKTRGQQVTLSCSPISGHRSVSWYQQTPGQGLQFLFEYFSETQRNKGNFPGRFSGRQFSNSRSEMNVSTLELGDSALYLCASSLVRDREAFFGQGTRLTVV.

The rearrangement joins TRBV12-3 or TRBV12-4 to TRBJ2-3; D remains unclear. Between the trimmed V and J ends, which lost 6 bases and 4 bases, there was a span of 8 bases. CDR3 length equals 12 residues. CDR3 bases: TGTGCCAGCAGGCCCTCCGCAGATACGCAGTATTTT. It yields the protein CASRPSADTQYF.

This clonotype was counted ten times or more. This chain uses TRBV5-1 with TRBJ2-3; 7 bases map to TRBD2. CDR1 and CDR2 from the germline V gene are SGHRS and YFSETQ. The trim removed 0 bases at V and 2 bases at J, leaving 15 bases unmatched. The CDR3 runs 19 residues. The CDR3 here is CASSLEASGDGTNTDTQYF. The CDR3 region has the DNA TGCGCCAGCAGCTTGGAAGCTAGCGGCGATGGGACCAACACAGATACGCAGTATTTT.

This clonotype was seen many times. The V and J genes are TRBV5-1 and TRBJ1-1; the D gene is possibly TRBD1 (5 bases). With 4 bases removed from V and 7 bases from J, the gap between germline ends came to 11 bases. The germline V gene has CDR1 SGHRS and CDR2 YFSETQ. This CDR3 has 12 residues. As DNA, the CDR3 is TGCGCCAGCAGCGTGAACGGGGGTGAAGCTTTCTTT. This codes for CASSVNGGEAFF.

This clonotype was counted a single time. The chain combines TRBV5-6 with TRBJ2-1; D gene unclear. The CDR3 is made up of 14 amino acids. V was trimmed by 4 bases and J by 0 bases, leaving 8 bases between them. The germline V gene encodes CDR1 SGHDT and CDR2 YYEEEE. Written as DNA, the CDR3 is TGTGCCAGCAGCGACACGAGCTCCTACAATGAGCAGTTCTTC. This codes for CASSDTSSYNEQFF.

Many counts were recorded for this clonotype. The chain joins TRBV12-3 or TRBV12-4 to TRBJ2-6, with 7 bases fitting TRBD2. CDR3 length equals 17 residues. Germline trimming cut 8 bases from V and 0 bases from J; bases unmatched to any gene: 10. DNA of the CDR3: TGTGCCAGCTACCCGGGCGGGGGTCTCTCTGGGGCCAACGTCCTGACTTTC. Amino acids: CASYPGGGLSGANVLTF.

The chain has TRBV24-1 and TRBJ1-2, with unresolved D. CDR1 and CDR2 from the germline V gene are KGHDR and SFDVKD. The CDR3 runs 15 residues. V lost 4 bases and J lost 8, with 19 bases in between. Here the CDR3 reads CATSDPRRAQAGYTF. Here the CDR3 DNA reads TGTGCCACCAGTGACCCTAGACGGGCCCAGGCGGGCTACACCTTC.

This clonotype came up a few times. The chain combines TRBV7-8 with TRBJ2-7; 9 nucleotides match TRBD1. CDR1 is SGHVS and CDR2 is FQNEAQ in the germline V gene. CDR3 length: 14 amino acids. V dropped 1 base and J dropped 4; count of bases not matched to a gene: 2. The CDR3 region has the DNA TGTGCCAGCAGCTTAGGGACAGGGGTTTACGAGCAGTACTTC. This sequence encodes CASSLGTGVYEQYF.

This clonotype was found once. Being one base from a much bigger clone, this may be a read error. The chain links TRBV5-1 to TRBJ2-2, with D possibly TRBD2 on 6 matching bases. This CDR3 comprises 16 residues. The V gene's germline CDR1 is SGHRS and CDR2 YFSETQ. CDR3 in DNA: TGCGCCAGCAGCCCCCCTCTAGCGTGGTCCACCCGGGAGCTGTTTTTT. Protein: CASSPPLAWSTRELFF.

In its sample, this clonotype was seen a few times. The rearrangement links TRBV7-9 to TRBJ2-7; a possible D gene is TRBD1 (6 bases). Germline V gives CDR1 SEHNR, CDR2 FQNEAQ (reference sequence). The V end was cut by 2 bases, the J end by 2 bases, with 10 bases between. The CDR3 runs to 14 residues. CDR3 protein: CASSLPGQTYEQYF. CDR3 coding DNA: TGTGCCAGCAGCTTACCCGGACAGACCTACGAGCAGTACTTC.

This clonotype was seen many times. For the CDR3, the DNA is TGTGCCAGCAGTTACGGAGTCCGGCAAAACACTGAAGCTTTCTTT. Its translation: CASSYGVRQNTEAFF. V usage is TRBV6-5 and J usage is TRBJ1-1; no reliable D call. Germline CDR1 MNHEY, CDR2 SVGAGI. V dropped 2 bases and J dropped 2 bases, with 12 bases sitting between them. This CDR3 has 15 residues.

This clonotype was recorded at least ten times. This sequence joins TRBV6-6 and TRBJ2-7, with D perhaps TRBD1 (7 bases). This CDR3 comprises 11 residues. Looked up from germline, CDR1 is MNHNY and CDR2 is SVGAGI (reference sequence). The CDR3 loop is CSGGTRYEQYF. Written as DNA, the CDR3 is TGTTCAGGGGGGACTCGCTACGAGCAGTACTTC.

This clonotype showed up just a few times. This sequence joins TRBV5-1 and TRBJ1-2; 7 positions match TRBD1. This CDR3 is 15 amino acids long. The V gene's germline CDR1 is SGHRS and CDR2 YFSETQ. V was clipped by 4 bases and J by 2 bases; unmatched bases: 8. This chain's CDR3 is CASSPAGQHNYGYTF. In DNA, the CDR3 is TGCGCCAGCAGCCCCGCGGGACAGCACAACTATGGCTACACCTTC.

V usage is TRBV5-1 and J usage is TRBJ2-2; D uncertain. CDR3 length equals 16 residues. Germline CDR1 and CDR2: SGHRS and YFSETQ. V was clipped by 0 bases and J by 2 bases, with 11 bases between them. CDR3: CASSLAGSTNTGELFF. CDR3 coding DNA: TGCGCCAGCAGCTTGGCCGGCAGTACAAACACCGGGGAGCTGTTTTTT.

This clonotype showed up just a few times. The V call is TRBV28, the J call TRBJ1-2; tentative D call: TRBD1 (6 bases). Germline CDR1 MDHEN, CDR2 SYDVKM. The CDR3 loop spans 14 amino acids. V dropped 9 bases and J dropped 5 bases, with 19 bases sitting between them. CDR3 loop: CASLGGGDSYGYTF. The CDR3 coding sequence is TGTGCCAGTTTAGGGGGGGGCGATTCGTATGGCTACACCTTC.

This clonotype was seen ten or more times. CDR3 sequence (DNA): TGCGCCAGCAGTTACACTAGCGGGGGGGCCTATGAGCAGTTCTTC. Translated: CASSYTSGGAYEQFF. The chain joins TRBV5-1 to TRBJ2-1, with 13 nucleotides matching TRBD2. The CDR3 sequence is 15 residues long. CDR1 is SGHRS and CDR2 is YFSETQ in the germline V gene. Losses at the gene ends were 5 bases for V and 8 bases for J; bases not matched to a gene: 7. Drawing the rest from reference TRBV5-1 and TRBJ2-1, the complete variable domain is KAGVTQTPRYLIKTRGQQVTLSCSPISGHRSVSWYQQTPGQGLQFLFEYFSETQRNKGNFPGRFSGRQFSNSRSEMNVSTLELGDSALYLCASSYTSGGAYEQFFGPGTRLTVL.

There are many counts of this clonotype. The CDR3 sequence is CASSLARVRYEQFF. The CDR3 DNA follows: TGCGCCAGCAGCTTGGCCAGGGTGAGGTATGAGCAGTTCTTC. The J gene is TRBJ2-1, the V gene TRBV5-1; maybe TRBD1 (5 bases). Trimming left V 0 bases short and J 8 bases short, with 12 bases between. The CDR3 covers 14 residues. Germline V gives CDR1 SGHRS, CDR2 YFSETQ. Full variable domain (rest looked up from reference TRBV5-1 and TRBJ2-1): KAGVTQTPRYLIKTRGQQVTLSCSPISGHRSVSWYQQTPGQGLQFLFEYFSETQRNKGNFPGRFSGRQFSNSRSEMNVSTLELGDSALYLCASSLARVRYEQFFGPGTRLTVL.

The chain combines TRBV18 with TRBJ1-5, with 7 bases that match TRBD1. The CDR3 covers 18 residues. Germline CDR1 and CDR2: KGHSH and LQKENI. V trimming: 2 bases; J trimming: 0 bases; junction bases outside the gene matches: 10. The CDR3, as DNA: TGTGCCAGCTCACCAACCCAGGGGGGGGAGTATAGCAATCAGCCCCAGCATTTT. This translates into CASSPTQGGEYSNQPQHF.

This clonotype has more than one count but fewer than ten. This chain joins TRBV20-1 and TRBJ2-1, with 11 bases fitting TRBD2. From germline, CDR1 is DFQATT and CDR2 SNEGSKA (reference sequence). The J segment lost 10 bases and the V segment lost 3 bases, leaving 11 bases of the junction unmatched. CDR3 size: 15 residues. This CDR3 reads CSARDGLAGHPEQFF. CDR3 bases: TGCAGTGCTAGGGATGGACTAGCGGGCCACCCGGAGCAGTTCTTC.

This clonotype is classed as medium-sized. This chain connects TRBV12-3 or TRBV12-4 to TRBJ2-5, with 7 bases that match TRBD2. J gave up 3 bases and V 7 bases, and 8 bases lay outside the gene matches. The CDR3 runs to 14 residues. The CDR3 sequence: CASTWDYSEETQYF. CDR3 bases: TGTGCCAGCACCTGGGACTACTCAGAAGAGACCCAGTACTTC.

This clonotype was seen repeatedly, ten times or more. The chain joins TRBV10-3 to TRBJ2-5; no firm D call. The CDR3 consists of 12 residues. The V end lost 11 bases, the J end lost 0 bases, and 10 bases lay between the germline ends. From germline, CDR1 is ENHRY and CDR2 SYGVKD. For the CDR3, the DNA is TGTGCCGCTTCAGCGTACCAAGAGACCCAGTACTTC. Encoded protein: CAASAYQETQYF.

The CDR3 sequence: CASSFSQAHSPLHF. CDR3 DNA: TGTGCCAGCAGCTTTTCACAGGCTCATTCACCCCTCCACTTT. V is TRBV7-2 and J is TRBJ1-6; D is possibly TRBD1 (5 bases). The germline gives CDR1 SGHTA, CDR2 FQGNSA. CDR3 length: 14 amino acids. Trimming removed 3 bases at V and 8 bases at J, with 11 bases between. The full variable domain, completed using reference TRBV7-2 and TRBJ1-6, is GAGVSQSPSNKVTEKGKDVELRCDPISGHTALYWYRQSLGQGLEFLIYFQGNSAPDKSGLPSDRFSAERTGGSVSTLTIQRTQQEDSAVYLCASSFSQAHSPLHFGNGTRLTVT.

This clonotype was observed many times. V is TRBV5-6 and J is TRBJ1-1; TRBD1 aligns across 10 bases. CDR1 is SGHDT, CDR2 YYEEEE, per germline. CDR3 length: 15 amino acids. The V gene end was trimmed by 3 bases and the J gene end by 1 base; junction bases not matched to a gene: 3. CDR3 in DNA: TGTGCCAGCAGCTGGACAGGGGGAGCGAACACTGAAGCTTTCTTT. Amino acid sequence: CASSWTGGANTEAFF.

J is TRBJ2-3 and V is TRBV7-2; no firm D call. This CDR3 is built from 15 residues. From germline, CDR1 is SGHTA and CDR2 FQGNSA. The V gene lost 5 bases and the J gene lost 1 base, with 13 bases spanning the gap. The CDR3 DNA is TGTGCCAGCAGCCTCAACGCGTGGGGCACAGATACGCAGTATTTT. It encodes CASSLNAWGTDTQYF.